Following are 9 T cell receptor beta chains from one sample sequenced in a study of control samples from healthy donors and cancer patients. The protocol was immunoSEQ multiplex PCR, while the TCRdb copy is restricted to in-frame clones and leaves out a portion. The sample comprises about 69,000 clones, around 92% of which are singletons, and roughly a fifth rests with the top ten. Sequencing input: PBMCs. The receptors were gathered from a man aged 55 to 70 with lung cancer.

The CDR3 DNA sequence: TGTGCCTGGAGTAACTCATGGACAGCAAACACTGAAGCTTTCTTT. Its protein is CAWSNSWTANTEAFF. The rearrangement uses TRBV30 and TRBJ1-1; TRBD1 might be the D (6 bases). The V gene's germline CDR1 is GTSNPN and CDR2 SVGIG (reference sequence). The germline V and J ends were trimmed by 2 bases and 2 bases, with 15 bases remaining between them. The CDR3 contains 15 residues.

This clone occurred a few times. The genes are TRBV3-1 (or the pseudogene TRBV3-2) and TRBJ2-5, with 11 bases lining up with TRBD1. The CDR3 sequence is 13 residues long. J was trimmed by 7 bases and V by 5 bases; bases with no gene match: 3. Per the germline V gene, CDR1 is LGHDT and CDR2 is YNNKEL (reference sequence). The CDR3 is CASSVGTGGTQYF. CDR3 sequence (DNA): TGTGCCAGCAGCGTCGGGACAGGGGGGACCCAGTACTTC.

The V call is TRBV5-1, the J call TRBJ2-3, with 8 positions matching TRBD1. With 4 bases clipped from V and 2 bases from J, the junction kept 12 bases outside the gene matches. CDR1 and CDR2 (germline): SGHRS, YFSETQ. The CDR3 spans 17 residues. The CDR3 spells CASSLNTGTGSTDTQYF. The CDR3, as DNA: TGCGCCAGCAGCCTCAATACCGGGACAGGCTCCACAGATACGCAGTATTTT.

The chain uses TRBV5-1 and TRBJ2-2, with 8 positions matching TRBD1. In germline, CDR1 is SGHRS, CDR2 YFSETQ. The trim removed 0 bases at V and 7 bases at J, leaving 5 bases unmatched. The CDR3 totals 15 residues. The CDR3 nucleotides read TGCGCCAGCAGCTTGGAGGCAGGGGGCCACGGGGAGCTGTTTTTT. Protein: CASSLEAGGHGELFF.

CDR3 sequence reads: CASRTGTGGQMSGYTF. The CDR3 region has the DNA TGTGCCAGCAGAACCGGGACAGGGGGCCAAATGAGCGGCTACACCTTC. The gene calls are TRBV6-6 and TRBJ1-2; TRBD1 agrees at 12 bases. With V trimmed by 6 bases and J by 8 bases, 13 bases remained unmatched. CDR1 and CDR2 (germline): MNHNY, SVGAGI (reference sequence). This CDR3 is built from 16 residues.

This chain uses TRBV2 with TRBJ2-5; D may match TRBD1 or TRBD2 (5 bases each). Trimming cost V 4 bases and J 3 bases, with 15 bases left between them. CDR3 length equals 15 residues. Looked up from germline, CDR1 is SNHLY and CDR2 is FYNNEI. DNA of the CDR3: TGTGCCAGCAGTGCCGGGACCCAGGCGGAAGAGACCCAGTACTTC. Amino acid sequence: CASSAGTQAEETQYF.

This clone was counted once. V and J are TRBV9 and TRBJ2-5, with D perhaps TRBD1 or TRBD2 (5 bases each). V shed 4 bases and J shed 4 bases, with 17 bases lying between them. The CDR3 consists of 15 residues. Germline CDR1 SGDLS, CDR2 YYNGEE. CDR3 nucleotides: TGTGCCAGCAGCCCCTCGGGGCAGTCGGGAGAGACCCAGTACTTC. Its translation: CASSPSGQSGETQYF. Full variable domain (outside the CDR3, taken from reference TRBV9 and TRBJ2-5): DSGVTQTPKHLITATGQRVTLRCSPRSGDLSVYWYQQSLDQGLQFLIQYYNGEERAKGNILERFSAQQFPDLHSELNLSSLELGDSALYFCASSPSGQSGETQYFGPGTRLLVL.

The chain is built from TRBV3-1 (or the pseudogene TRBV3-2) and TRBJ1-1; the D is unclear. V was shortened by 1 base and J by 6 bases, with 9 bases between the two germline ends. CDR3 length equals 13 residues. Germline lookup yields CDR1 LGHDT and CDR2 YNNKEL (reference sequence). For the CDR3, the DNA is TGTGCCAGCAGCCAAGGGGTAAGTGCTGAAGCTTTCTTT. It codes for CASSQGVSAEAFF.

The chain uses TRBV9 and TRBJ2-1; the D gene is possibly TRBD2 (5 bases). The V gene lost 0 bases and the J gene lost 3 bases, with 13 bases spanning the gap. Germline CDR1 and CDR2: SGDLS and YYNGEE. CDR3 size: 16 residues. The CDR3 spells CASSVEGLAFYNEQFF. CDR3 nucleotide sequence: TGTGCCAGCAGCGTAGAAGGGCTAGCATTCTACAATGAGCAGTTCTTC.